A selection of T cell receptor beta chains follows, all from one sample in a study of blood T cells in healthy people across ages. TCRdb re-called the 5' RACE reads through MiXCR, storing one row per CDR3 protein. The sample holds around 2 million distinct CDR3 sequences; about two fifths are singletons and the top ten take 23%. Sequences were obtained from blood. The source is a human donor in good health. Each CDR3 is given with its conserved first and last residue. Fields, in order: J gene, V gene, clone size, D gene, CDR3 DNA, CDR3 protein. A D gene is named only where the DNA matches it firmly. Only part of the rows carry a size: once, few, many, or a class if the clone is expanded.

TRBJ2-1 TRBV12-3/TRBV12-4 - TRBD2 TGTGCCAGCAGCAAGTTGAGAGCGGGGGGCTACAATGAGCAGTTCTTC CASSKLRAGGYNEQFF
TRBJ2-7 TRBV20-1 few - TGCAGTGGAGTGGAAATGGGGTCCTACTCCTACGAGCAGTACTTC CSGVEMGSYSYEQYF
TRBJ2-1 TRBV7-2 - TRBD2 TGTGCCAGCAGCTTAGCCCCGGGGGGACTAGCGGCAGACAATGAGCAGTTCTTC CASSLAPGGLAADNEQFF
TRBJ1-2 TRBV7-9 - - TGTGCCAGCAGCTCCACCAAGGAGCTACTCTATGGCTACACCTTC CASSSTKELLYGYTF
TRBJ1-1 TRBV29-1 few TRBD1 TGCAGCGTTGAGCGGGACAGCCTTCTCGGGGACACTGAAGCTTTCTTT CSVERDSLLGDTEAFF
TRBJ2-7 TRBV7-9 - - TGTGCCAGCAGCTCAGGGGACGAGGGTCCCTACGAGCAGTACTTC CASSSGDEGPYEQYF
TRBJ2-2 TRBV7-7 - TRBD2 TGTGCCAGCAGCTTCGAACTAGCGGGGGGGAACACCGGGGAGCTGTTTTTT CASSFELAGGNTGELFF
TRBJ2-1 TRBV7-8 - TRBD1 TGTGCCACCATCATCAGGGGCACAGGGGGGACTGGGGAGCAGTTCTTC CATIIRGTGGTGEQFF
TRBJ2-5 TRBV7-8 - TRBD2 TGTGCCAGCAGCCGGGGACTAGCGGGGAATGGGGAGACCCAGTACTTC CASSRGLAGNGETQYF
TRBJ2-2 TRBV20-1 - - TGCAGTGCTACCGACCAAAACGCCGGGGAGCTGTTTTTT CSATDQNAGELFF
TRBJ2-1 TRBV5-1 few - TGCGCCAGCAGCTTGGTGGGGGACAACTACAATGAGCAGTTCTTC CASSLVGDNYNEQFF
TRBJ2-1 TRBV6-1 few TRBD2 TGTGCCAGCAAAGTTCTAGCGGGGGGCAATGAGCAGTTCTTC CASKVLAGGNEQFF
TRBJ1-2 TRBV20-1 few - TGCAGTGCTAGAACGGGGGTGGACTATGGCTACACCTTC CSARTGVDYGYTF
TRBJ2-5 TRBV10-3 - TRBD2 TGTGCCACCCGGACTAGCGGGGGGCCCGAGGAGACCCAGTACTTC CATRTSGGPEETQYF
TRBJ2-7 TRBV6-6 few - TGTGCCAGCAGCTCGAGTGGGGGGACGGTGGTCTACGAGCAGTACTTC CASSSSGGTVVYEQYF
TRBJ2-3 TRBV7-2 - - TGTGCCAGCAGCTTAGTTGGGGGAGCGATGCGCACAGATACGCAGTATTTT CASSLVGGAMRTDTQYF
TRBJ2-1 TRBV20-1 - TRBD1 TGCAGTGCTAGACTCGGGACAGGGGTGCACAATGAGCAGTTCTTC CSARLGTGVHNEQFF
TRBJ2-1 TRBV20-1 few TRBD2 TGCAGTGCCTTACCCCGACTAGCGGGGGGCGTTGAGCAGTTCTTC CSALPRLAGGVEQFF
TRBJ2-3 TRBV6-1 - - TGTGCCAGCAACCCAACCCGACTATACACAGATACGCAGTATTTT CASNPTRLYTDTQYF
TRBJ1-5 TRBV20-1 - TRBD1 TGCAGTGCCCGACAGGGGGAGAGCAATCAGCCCCAGCATTTT CSARQGESNQPQHF
TRBJ2-5 TRBV7-7 - - TGTGCCAGCAGCCCGAGTTTGGTGCAAGAGACCCAGTACTTC CASSPSLVQETQYF
TRBJ2-7 TRBV5-1 - TRBD1 TGCGCCAGCAGCTGGGACAGGACGGTCGGGGAGCAGTACTTC CASSWDRTVGEQYF
TRBJ1-1 TRBV28 - - TGTGCCAGCAGTCAACCTTTGGGACGGAATGAAGCTTTCTTT CASSQPLGRNEAFF
TRBJ1-3 TRBV4-3 once - TGCGCCAGCAGCCCAGAGTTTGTACACCTCTCTGGAAACACCATATATTTT CASSPEFVHLSGNTIYF
TRBJ1-5 TRBV24-1 few - TGTGCCACCAGTGATTCCCGGGGCTTGCAGCCCCAGCATTTT CATSDSRGLQPQHF
TRBJ1-3 TRBV5-1 - - TGCGCCAGCACCTTGGAGTCAGCCTCTGGAAACACCATATATTTT CASTLESASGNTIYF
TRBJ2-7 TRBV28 few TRBD1 TGTGCCAGCAGTACCCCGGGGACAGCTTTCTACGAGCAGTACTTC CASSTPGTAFYEQYF
TRBJ1-5 TRBV4-3 - - TGCGCCAGCAGCCCGGGACCCTGGGGCAATCAGCCCCAGCATTTT CASSPGPWGNQPQHF
TRBJ2-2 TRBV28 - - TGTGCCAGCCGTGGGGGCGTAAGGACCGGGGAGCTGTTTTTT CASRGGVRTGELFF
TRBJ1-1 TRBV12-3/TRBV12-4 few - TGTGCCAGCAGTGTGAGCCTCCCGAGCGACACTGAAGCTTTCTTT CASSVSLPSDTEAFF
TRBJ2-7 TRBV18 few TRBD1 TGTGCCAGCTCACCTGGACAGGGCGTTGGATACGAGCAGTACTTC CASSPGQGVGYEQYF
TRBJ2-7 TRBV7-8 - TRBD2 TGTGCCAGCAGCCCCGGGATGGCTAGCGGACGCTCCTACGAGCAGTACTTC CASSPGMASGRSYEQYF
TRBJ2-5 TRBV4-3 - - TGCGCCAGCAGCCGGGGGCCGACGGATCAAGAGACCCAGTACTTC CASSRGPTDQETQYF
TRBJ2-5 TRBV20-1 few - TGCAGTGCGAGGGGGATAGAGACCCAGTACTTC CSARGIETQYF
TRBJ2-7 TRBV20-1 many - TGCAGTGCTAGCCGGGGAGCCTACGAGCAGTACTTC CSASRGAYEQYF
TRBJ2-7 TRBV20-1 - - TGCAGTGCCCTCCGGCCAGGGAGCTCCTACGAGCAGTACTTC CSALRPGSSYEQYF
TRBJ2-7 TRBV29-1 - - TGCAGCGTTGCAATCAGGGCTTACGAGCAGTACTTC CSVAIRAYEQYF
TRBJ1-4 TRBV15 - - TGTGCCACCAGCTCTCAGGGAACAACTAATGAAAAACTGTTTTTT CATSSQGTTNEKLFF
TRBJ1-2 TRBV9 - - TGTGCCAGCAGCGTGGCAGTGGATAGTGGCTACACCTTC CASSVAVDSGYTF
TRBJ1-2 TRBV5-1 few TRBD1 TGCGCCAGCAAAACCGGGACAGGTGTAGGCTACACCTTC CASKTGTGVGYTF
TRBJ1-5 TRBV19 - - TGTGCCAGTACCCCCAAGAGGGAATATCAGCCCCAGCATTTT CASTPKREYQPQHF
TRBJ1-2 TRBV7-9 few - TGTGCCAGCAGCCCGGGGGAAGGGTACAACCATGGCTACACCTTC CASSPGEGYNHGYTF
TRBJ1-1 TRBV7-3 - - TGTGCCAGCAGCTTAGAGAATATAGGGAACACTGAAGCTTTCTTT CASSLENIGNTEAFF
TRBJ2-7 TRBV29-1 few - TGCAGCGTTGGCGGGGATTGGCAGTACTTC CSVGGDWQYF
TRBJ1-5 TRBV27 - - TGTGCCAGCAGTCCGAGTCCGGCCGGTCAGCCCCAGCATTTT CASSPSPAGQPQHF
TRBJ1-1 TRBV20-1 - TRBD1 TGCAGTGCTAGAGGCGGGACAGGGAACACTGAAGCTTTCTTT CSARGGTGNTEAFF
TRBJ2-3 TRBV9 - TRBD2 TGTGCCAGCAGCGTAGAGGGGATCGGGACTAGCCTTCGAACGCAGTATTTT CASSVEGIGTSLRTQYF
TRBJ2-3 TRBV7-3 - - TGTGCCAGCAGCACCCGACGGGGCTCAGATACGCAGTATTTT CASSTRRGSDTQYF
TRBJ2-7 TRBV5-5 - - TGTGCCAGCACCAACCCAGGGTTATCCTACGAGCAGTACTTC CASTNPGLSYEQYF
TRBJ2-3 TRBV18 once TRBD2 TGTGCCAGCTCACCAGGGACTAGCGCCAAGTTCGGAGATACGCAGTATTTT CASSPGTSAKFGDTQYF
TRBJ2-5 TRBV29-1 many TRBD2 TGCAGCGTTGAAGATCGGGACCCACGACTAGCGGGGAAAGAGACCCAGTACTTC CSVEDRDPRLAGKETQYF
TRBJ2-5 TRBV12-3/TRBV12-4 - - TGTGCCAGCAGTTTGGCGGTTTTCCCCCGAGAGACCCAGTACTTC CASSLAVFPRETQYF
TRBJ2-5 TRBV9 - - TGTGCCAGCACAGTAACGGGATCCCTTGCAGAGACCCAGTACTTC CASTVTGSLAETQYF
TRBJ2-3 TRBV18 - - TGTGCCAGCTCACCAATACACGAACCCACAGATACGCAGTATTTT CASSPIHEPTDTQYF
TRBJ2-1 TRBV20-1 few - TGCAGTGCTAGCCAGACTAGGGGCGGTGAGCAGTTCTTC CSASQTRGGEQFF